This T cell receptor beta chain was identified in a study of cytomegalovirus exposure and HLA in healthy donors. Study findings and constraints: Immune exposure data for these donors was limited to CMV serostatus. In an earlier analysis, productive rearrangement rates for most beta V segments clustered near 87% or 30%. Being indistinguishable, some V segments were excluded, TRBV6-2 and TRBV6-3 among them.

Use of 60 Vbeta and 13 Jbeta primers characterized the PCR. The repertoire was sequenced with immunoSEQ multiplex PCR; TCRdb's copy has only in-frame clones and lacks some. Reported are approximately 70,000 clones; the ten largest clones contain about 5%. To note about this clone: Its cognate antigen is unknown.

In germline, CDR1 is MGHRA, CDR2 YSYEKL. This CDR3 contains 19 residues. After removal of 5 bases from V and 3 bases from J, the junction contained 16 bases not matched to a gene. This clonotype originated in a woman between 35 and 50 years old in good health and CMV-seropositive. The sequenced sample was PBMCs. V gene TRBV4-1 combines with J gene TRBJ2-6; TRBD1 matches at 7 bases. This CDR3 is CASSGKHRGLSRGANVLTF. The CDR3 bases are TGCGCCAGCAGCGGAAAACACAGGGGATTGAGTCGTGGGGCCAACGTCCTGACTTTC.